Listed below are T cell receptor beta chains from one sample, sequenced in a study of blood T cell repertoires in COVID-19. Profiled with immunoSEQ multiplex PCR; TCRdb holds only in-frame clones, not every one. The table records about 160,000 clones, 85% of them present only once. The specimen sequenced was peripheral blood. These receptors originate from a human donor with acute or convalescent COVID-19. The donor label of this sample is uncertain. Each CDR3 is given with its conserved first and last residue. Each record gives: D gene, CDR3 length, clone size, V gene, J gene, CDR3 DNA, CDR3 protein. A D gene is named only where the DNA matches it firmly. Size is omitted from some rows. Given values are once, few, many or a class for expanded clones.

d_gene: TRBD2; len: 12; abundance: NA; v_gene: TRBV7-9; j_gene: TRBJ2-1; CDR3nt: TGTGCCAGCAGCTTAGTCAGGGAGGGGCAGTTCTTC; CDR3aa: CASSLVREGQFF
d_gene: NA; len: 15; abundance: NA; v_gene: TRBV4-3; j_gene: TRBJ1-2; CDR3nt: TGCGCCAGCAGCCAAGATCGTCTAGGGGAAGGTGGCTACACCTTC; CDR3aa: CASSQDRLGEGGYTF
d_gene: NA; len: 12; abundance: few; v_gene: TRBV19; j_gene: TRBJ2-2; CDR3nt: TGTGCCAGTAATCTAAACACCGGGGAGCTGTTTTTT; CDR3aa: CASNLNTGELFF
d_gene: NA; len: 16; abundance: once; v_gene: TRBV2; j_gene: TRBJ2-6; CDR3nt: TGTGCCAGCAACAAGAGGTTACCCACTGGGGCCAACGTCCTGACTTTC; CDR3aa: CASNKRLPTGANVLTF
d_gene: NA; len: 17; abundance: NA; v_gene: TRBV6-2/TRBV6-3; j_gene: TRBJ1-2; CDR3nt: TGTGCCAGCAGTCCCCCGACAGTGATCTCAACTAACTATGGCTACACCTTC; CDR3aa: CASSPPTVISTNYGYTF
d_gene: NA; len: 17; abundance: NA; v_gene: TRBV27; j_gene: TRBJ2-7; CDR3nt: TGTGCCAGCAGTTATGGGGGACAACGGTTTAGCTCCTACGAGCAGTACTTC; CDR3aa: CASSYGGQRFSSYEQYF
d_gene: NA; len: 18; abundance: NA; v_gene: TRBV7-3; j_gene: TRBJ1-2; CDR3nt: TGTGCCAGCAGCTTAACGGTTCGGTGGCAGGCGCAACTCTATGGCTACACCTTC; CDR3aa: CASSLTVRWQAQLYGYTF
d_gene: TRBD1; len: 16; abundance: NA; v_gene: TRBV5-6; j_gene: TRBJ1-4; CDR3nt: TGTGCCAGCAAGACAGGGGGCGGAGGGACTAATGAAAAACTGTTTTTT; CDR3aa: CASKTGGGGTNEKLFF
d_gene: TRBD1; len: 14; abundance: few; v_gene: TRBV28; j_gene: TRBJ2-7; CDR3nt: TGTGCCAGCCACATGGGACAGGGACTGGGCGAGCAGTACTTC; CDR3aa: CASHMGQGLGEQYF
d_gene: TRBD1; len: 14; abundance: NA; v_gene: TRBV5-5; j_gene: TRBJ2-5; CDR3nt: TGTGCCAGCAGCTTCGGACAGGGCCAAGAGACCCAGTACTTC; CDR3aa: CASSFGQGQETQYF
d_gene: TRBD1; len: 14; abundance: NA; v_gene: TRBV10-2; j_gene: TRBJ2-7; CDR3nt: TGCGCCAGCAGCTCTCGGACAGGGAGGAACGAGCAGTACTTC; CDR3aa: CASSSRTGRNEQYF
d_gene: TRBD1; len: 15; abundance: NA; v_gene: TRBV18; j_gene: TRBJ2-3; CDR3nt: TGTGCCAGCTCACCGGGTACAGGGGTGGCAGATACGCAGTATTTT; CDR3aa: CASSPGTGVADTQYF
d_gene: TRBD1; len: 15; abundance: once; v_gene: TRBV7-9; j_gene: TRBJ1-1; CDR3nt: TGTGCCAGCAGCTTTGCCGGGACAGGGAACACTGAAGCTTTCTTT; CDR3aa: CASSFAGTGNTEAFF
d_gene: NA; len: 18; abundance: NA; v_gene: TRBV19; j_gene: TRBJ1-6; CDR3nt: TGTGCCAGTAGTATAGATACAGGTCGATCAGCCTATAATTCACCCCTCCACTTT; CDR3aa: CASSIDTGRSAYNSPLHF
d_gene: NA; len: 17; abundance: NA; v_gene: TRBV5-1; j_gene: TRBJ1-6; CDR3nt: TGCGCCAGCAGCTTGGCCGGGACAACATTTTATAATTCACCCCTCCACTTT; CDR3aa: CASSLAGTTFYNSPLHF
d_gene: TRBD1; len: 13; abundance: NA; v_gene: TRBV7-9; j_gene: TRBJ1-3; CDR3nt: TGTGCCAGCAGCCGGACAGGGGGAAACACCATATATTTT; CDR3aa: CASSRTGGNTIYF
d_gene: NA; len: 17; abundance: NA; v_gene: TRBV9; j_gene: TRBJ2-2; CDR3nt: TGTGCCAGCAGCAATCCGCGACTAGGGGTAGTCACCGGGGAGCTGTTTTTT; CDR3aa: CASSNPRLGVVTGELFF
d_gene: NA; len: 14; abundance: NA; v_gene: TRBV18; j_gene: TRBJ1-2; CDR3nt: TGTGCCAGCTCACCCTCGGACATCAACTATGGCTACACCTTC; CDR3aa: CASSPSDINYGYTF
d_gene: TRBD1; len: 18; abundance: NA; v_gene: TRBV19; j_gene: TRBJ1-6; CDR3nt: TGTGCCAGTAGTATCGGAGCCGGGACAGGGAGGAAAGGATCACCCCTCCACTTT; CDR3aa: CASSIGAGTGRKGSPLHF
d_gene: NA; len: 14; abundance: NA; v_gene: TRBV19; j_gene: TRBJ1-1; CDR3nt: TGTGCCAGTAAAATGAACCAGATGAACACTGAAGCTTTCTTT; CDR3aa: CASKMNQMNTEAFF
d_gene: NA; len: 11; abundance: NA; v_gene: TRBV30; j_gene: TRBJ2-7; CDR3nt: TGTGCCTGGACAGACTTATACGAGCAGTACTTC; CDR3aa: CAWTDLYEQYF
d_gene: TRBD1; len: 15; abundance: once; v_gene: TRBV5-4; j_gene: TRBJ2-7; CDR3nt: TGTGCCAGCAGCCGACGACAGGGAGAATCCTACGAGCAGTACTTC; CDR3aa: CASSRRQGESYEQYF
d_gene: TRBD1; len: 14; abundance: NA; v_gene: TRBV6-5; j_gene: TRBJ2-7; CDR3nt: TGTGCCAGCAGGTGGGACAGGGACGTAGGCGAGCAGTACTTC; CDR3aa: CASRWDRDVGEQYF
d_gene: NA; len: 14; abundance: NA; v_gene: TRBV10-3; j_gene: TRBJ1-1; CDR3nt: TGTGCCATCAGTGACTACCGTCAAAGCACTGAAGCTTTCTTT; CDR3aa: CAISDYRQSTEAFF
d_gene: TRBD1; len: 14; abundance: NA; v_gene: TRBV3-1/TRBV3-2; j_gene: TRBJ1-2; CDR3nt: TGTGCCAGCAGCGGGGACAGGGGGCTTCATGGCTACACCTTC; CDR3aa: CASSGDRGLHGYTF
d_gene: NA; len: 15; abundance: NA; v_gene: TRBV11-2; j_gene: TRBJ1-1; CDR3nt: TGTGCCAGCAGCTTAGGCAGGGGAGACTCCGGTAGGGCTTTCTTT; CDR3aa: CASSLGRGDSGRAFF